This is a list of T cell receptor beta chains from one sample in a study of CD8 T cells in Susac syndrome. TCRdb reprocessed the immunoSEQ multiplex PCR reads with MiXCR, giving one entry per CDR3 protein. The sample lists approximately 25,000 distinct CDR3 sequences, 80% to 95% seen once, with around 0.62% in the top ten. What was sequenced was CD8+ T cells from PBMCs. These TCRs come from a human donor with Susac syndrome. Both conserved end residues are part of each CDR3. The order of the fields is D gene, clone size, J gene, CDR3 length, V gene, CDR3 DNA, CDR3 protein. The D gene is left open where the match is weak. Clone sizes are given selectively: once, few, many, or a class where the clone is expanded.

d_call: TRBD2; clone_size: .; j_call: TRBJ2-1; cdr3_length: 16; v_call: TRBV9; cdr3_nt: TGTGCCAGCAGCGCCAGGCTAGCGGGGGGGTACAATGAGCAGTTCTTC; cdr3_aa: CASSARLAGGYNEQFF
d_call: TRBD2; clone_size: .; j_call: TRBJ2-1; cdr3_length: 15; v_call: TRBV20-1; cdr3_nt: TGCAGTGCTAGAGTAGCGGGGTCTTCCTACAATGAGCAGTTCTTC; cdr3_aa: CSARVAGSSYNEQFF
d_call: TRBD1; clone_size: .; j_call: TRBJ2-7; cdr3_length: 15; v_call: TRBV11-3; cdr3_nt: TGTGCCAGCAGCTTAGAGACAGGGGGTCAAGACGAGCAGTACTTC; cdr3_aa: CASSLETGGQDEQYF
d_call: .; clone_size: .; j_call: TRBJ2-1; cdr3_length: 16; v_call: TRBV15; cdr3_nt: TGTGCCACCAGCAGAGAGAGGGTGAGCTCCTACAATGAGCAGTTCTTC; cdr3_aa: CATSRERVSSYNEQFF
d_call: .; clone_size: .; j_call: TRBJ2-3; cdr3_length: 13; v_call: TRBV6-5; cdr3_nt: TGTGCCAGCAGTTACCTTAACACAGATACGCAGTATTTT; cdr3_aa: CASSYLNTDTQYF
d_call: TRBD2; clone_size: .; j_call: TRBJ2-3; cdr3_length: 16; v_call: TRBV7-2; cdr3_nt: TGTGCCAGCAGCTTAGACATCGGGGGGGCGGCAGATACGCAGTATTTT; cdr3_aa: CASSLDIGGAADTQYF
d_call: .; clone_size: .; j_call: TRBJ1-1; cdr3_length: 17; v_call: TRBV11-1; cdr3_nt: TGTGCCAGCAGCGAAACGGGAACAGGGTTCAAGAACACTGAAGCTTTCTTT; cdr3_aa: CASSETGTGFKNTEAFF
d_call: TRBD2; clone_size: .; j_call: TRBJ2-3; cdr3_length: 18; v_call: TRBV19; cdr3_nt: TGTGCCAGTAGTCAGGTAGCGGGGGCCTTGACTAGCACAGATACGCAGTATTTT; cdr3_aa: CASSQVAGALTSTDTQYF
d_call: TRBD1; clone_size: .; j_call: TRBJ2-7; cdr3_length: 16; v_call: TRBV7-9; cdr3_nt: TGTGCCAGCAGCTTAGGGGGACAGCCATTGTCCTACGAGCAGTACTTC; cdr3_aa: CASSLGGQPLSYEQYF
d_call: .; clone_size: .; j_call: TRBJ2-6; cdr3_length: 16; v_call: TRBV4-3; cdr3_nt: TGCGCCAGCAGCCAAGTAACAGGGTCCGGGGCCAACGTCCTGACTTTC; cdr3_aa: CASSQVTGSGANVLTF
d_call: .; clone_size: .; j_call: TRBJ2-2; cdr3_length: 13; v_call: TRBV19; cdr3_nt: TGTGCCAGTAGTAGACGGGACTCCGGGGAGCTGTTTTTT; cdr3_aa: CASSRRDSGELFF
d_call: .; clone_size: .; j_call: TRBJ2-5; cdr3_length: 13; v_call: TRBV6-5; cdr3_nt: TGTGCCAGCACCTCGACTCGTCAAGAGACCCAGTACTTC; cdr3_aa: CASTSTRQETQYF
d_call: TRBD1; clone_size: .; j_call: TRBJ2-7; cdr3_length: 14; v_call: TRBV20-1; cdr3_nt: TGCAGTGCTAGAGACGCGGACAGGTCCTACGAGCAGTACTTC; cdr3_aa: CSARDADRSYEQYF
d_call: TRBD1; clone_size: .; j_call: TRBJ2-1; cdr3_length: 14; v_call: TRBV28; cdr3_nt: TGTGCCAGCAGTGGGACAGGTAGTGTGAATGAGCAGTTCTTC; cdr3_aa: CASSGTGSVNEQFF
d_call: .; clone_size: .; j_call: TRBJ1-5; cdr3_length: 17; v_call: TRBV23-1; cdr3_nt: TGCGCCAGCAGTCAAAGGACGGGATCTTATAGCAATCAGCCCCAGCATTTT; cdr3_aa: CASSQRTGSYSNQPQHF
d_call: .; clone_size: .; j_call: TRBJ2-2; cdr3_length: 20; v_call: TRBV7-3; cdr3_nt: TGTGCCAGCAGCTTAATCCCCCGGCGCAGGACTCCCACGAACACCGGGGAGCTGTTTTTT; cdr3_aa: CASSLIPRRRTPTNTGELFF
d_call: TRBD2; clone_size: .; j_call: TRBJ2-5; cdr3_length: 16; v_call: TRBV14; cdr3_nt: TGTGCCAGCAGCCGCGGGGGAAGGTTAGCTGTGGAGACCCAGTACTTC; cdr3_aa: CASSRGGRLAVETQYF
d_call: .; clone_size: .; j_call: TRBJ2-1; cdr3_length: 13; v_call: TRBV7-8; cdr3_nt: TGTGCCAGCATCCTTGAATCCGGGGCTGAGCAGTTCTTC; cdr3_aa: CASILESGAEQFF
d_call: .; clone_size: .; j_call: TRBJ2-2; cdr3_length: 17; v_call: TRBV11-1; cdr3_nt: TGTGCCAGCAGCCAATCATCGGGGGGCCCCAAATGGGGGGAGCTGTTTTTT; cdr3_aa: CASSQSSGGPKWGELFF
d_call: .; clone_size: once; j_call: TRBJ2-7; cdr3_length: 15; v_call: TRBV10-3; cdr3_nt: TGTGCCATCAGTGAGCCCGGGGTCTACTCCTACGAGCAGTACTTC; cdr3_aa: CAISEPGVYSYEQYF